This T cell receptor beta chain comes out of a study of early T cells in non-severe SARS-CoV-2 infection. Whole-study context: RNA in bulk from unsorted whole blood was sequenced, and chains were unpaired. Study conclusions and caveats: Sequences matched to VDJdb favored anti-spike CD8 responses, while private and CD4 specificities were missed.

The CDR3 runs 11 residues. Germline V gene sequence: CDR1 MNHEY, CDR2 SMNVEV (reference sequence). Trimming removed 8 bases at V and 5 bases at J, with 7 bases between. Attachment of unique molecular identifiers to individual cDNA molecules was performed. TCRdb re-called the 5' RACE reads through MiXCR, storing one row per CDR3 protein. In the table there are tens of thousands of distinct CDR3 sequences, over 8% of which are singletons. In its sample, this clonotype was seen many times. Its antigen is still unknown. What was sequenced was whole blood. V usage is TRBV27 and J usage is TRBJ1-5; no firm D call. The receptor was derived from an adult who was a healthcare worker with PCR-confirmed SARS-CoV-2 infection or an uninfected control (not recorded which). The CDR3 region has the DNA TGTGCCAGCGGAGGAGATCAGCCCCAGCATTTT. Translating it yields CASGGDQPQHF.